These T cell receptor beta chains were read from a single sample in a study of cytomegalovirus exposure and HLA in healthy donors. The protocol was immunoSEQ multiplex PCR, while the TCRdb copy is restricted to in-frame clones and leaves out a portion. Of around 100,000 clones in the sample, 79% were seen once. Sequenced material: PBMCs. These receptors were collected from a woman aged 18-35 years in good health and CMV-seropositive. CDR3s include the opening cysteine and the closing phenylalanine or tryptophan. The order of the fields is J gene, D gene, V gene, clone size, CDR3 protein, CDR3 DNA. A D gene is named only where the DNA matches it firmly. Clone size is stated in some rows and not others, as once, few, many or a class when expanded.

J: TRBJ2-3
D: -
V: TRBV4-3
size: -
CDR3: CASSQALPGDTQYF
DNA: TGCGCCAGCAGCCAAGCCCTTCCGGGTGATACGCAGTATTTT

J: TRBJ2-1
D: TRBD2
V: TRBV28
size: -
CDR3: CASSSGLAAYNEQFF
DNA: TGTGCCAGCAGTTCAGGACTAGCGGCTTACAATGAGCAGTTCTTC

J: TRBJ2-2
D: -
V: TRBV12-5
size: -
CDR3: CASGLGVKQGELFF
DNA: TGTGCTAGTGGTTTAGGGGTTAAGCAGGGGGAGCTGTTTTTT

J: TRBJ1-1
D: TRBD1
V: TRBV7-9
size: -
CDR3: CSSSLGGTGGSEAFF
DNA: TGTTCCAGCAGCTTAGGTGGGACAGGGGGCTCTGAAGCTTTCTTT

J: TRBJ2-2
D: TRBD1
V: TRBV5-4
size: -
CDR3: CASSLRTGWLTGELFF
DNA: TGTGCCAGCAGCCTTCGGACAGGGTGGCTGACCGGGGAGCTGTTTTTT

J: TRBJ2-5
D: -
V: TRBV28
size: -
CDR3: CASSSPRETQYF
DNA: TGTGCCAGCAGTTCCCCCAGGGAGACCCAGTACTTC

J: TRBJ2-7
D: -
V: TRBV9
size: -
CDR3: CASSVGAGRSYEQYF
DNA: TGTGCCAGCAGCGTAGGGGCGGGACGGTCCTACGAGCAGTACTTC

J: TRBJ1-5
D: TRBD1
V: TRBV6-1
size: -
CDR3: CASSTGGYDNQPQHF
DNA: TGTGCCAGCAGTACAGGGGGCTATGACAATCAGCCCCAGCATTTT

J: TRBJ2-2
D: TRBD1
V: TRBV6-1
size: -
CDR3: CASRWTGHTGEPFF
DNA: TGTGCCAGCAGGTGGACAGGGCACACCGGGGAGCCGTTTTTT

J: TRBJ1-5
D: TRBD1
V: TRBV10-3
size: -
CDR3: CAISGARRQGARFQPQHF
DNA: TGTGCCATCAGTGGGGCAAGAAGACAGGGGGCACGGTTTCAGCCCCAGCATTTT

J: TRBJ1-5
D: -
V: TRBV6-5
size: -
CDR3: CASRRTVRAQPQHF
DNA: TGTGCCAGCAGAAGGACAGTTCGGGCCCAGCCCCAGCATTTT

J: TRBJ2-5
D: -
V: TRBV5-4
size: -
CDR3: CASSSFETQYF
DNA: TGTGCCAGCAGCTCCTTTGAGACCCAGTACTTC

J: TRBJ2-3
D: TRBD2
V: TRBV5-1
size: few
CDR3: CASSLGTSVLTDTQYF
DNA: TGCGCCAGCAGCTTGGGGACTAGCGTTTTGACAGATACGCAGTATTTT

J: TRBJ1-3
D: -
V: TRBV28
size: few
CDR3: CASCLGGGFGNTIYF
DNA: TGTGCCAGCTGCCTAGGCGGGGGTTTTGGAAACACCATATATTTT

J: TRBJ1-2
D: TRBD1
V: TRBV28
size: -
CDR3: CASRIRGEGGKNYGYTF
DNA: TGTGCCAGCAGGATCAGGGGGGAAGGTGGAAAGAATTATGGCTACACCTTC

J: TRBJ2-7
D: TRBD1
V: TRBV6-5
size: -
CDR3: CASSPGQGLGYEQYF
DNA: TGTGCCAGCAGTCCCGGACAGGGATTAGGCTACGAGCAGTACTTC